This T cell receptor (beta chain) was sequenced during a study of regulatory and conventional T cells in RAG deficiency. Findings of the study overall: Shannon entropy was markedly lower and Simpson indices higher in RAG-deficient patients than control T-cell subsets. Compared with controls, unique Treg TCR beta sequences dropped around 90-fold in Omenn syndrome and CID/AS. Patient subsets had shorter CDR3s; Omenn Treg-Tconv overlap exceeded 75%.

This clone was detected only a few times. Its antigen is as yet unknown. Genomic DNA came from blood regulatory T cells gated CD4+ CD25-high CD127-low. Using immunoSEQ multiplex PCR, the repertoire was profiled, and TCRdb retains in-frame clones only, with some absent. The sample gives some 20,000 clones, roughly 87% of which show up once; 1.4% to 1.5% is in the top ten. J gave up 5 bases and V 5 bases, and 12 bases lay outside the gene matches. Germline assignment: CDR1 MDHEN and CDR2 SYDVKM. The CDR3 runs 16 residues. The same data also contributed to another study, on regulatory T cells. According to that study: Primers: 52 TRBV forward and 13 TRBJ reverse. Patient repertoires had restricted TRB V-J pairs and skewed V and J usage, most in Tregs.

This sequence joins TRBV28 and TRBJ2-7, with TRBD2 matching over 10 bases. The sequence came from a human donor in good health. Input material: Tregs sorted from blood. CDR3 in amino acids: CASSMGGVAGGNEQYF. The DNA of the CDR3 is TGTGCCAGCAGTATGGGGGGGGTAGCGGGAGGCAACGAGCAGTACTTC.